In this sample, the clone carrying this T cell receptor (beta chain) turned up a few times. The antigen remains undetermined. This record comes from a study of T cells after yellow fever vaccination. TCRdb called the 5' RACE reads again in MiXCR, with one record for every CDR3 protein. The sample consists of around 320,000 distinct CDR3 sequences, 9.5% to 12% of them appearing once. Study-wide findings and caveats: It was the secondary response that reached its peak faster, day 5 versus 15, but it was weaker. Clones from primary vaccination mostly reappeared after the booster (around 96% CD4, approximately 88% CD8).

The length of the CDR3 is 14 residues. Trimming cost V 4 bases and J 8 bases, with 17 bases left between them. Germline V lookup: CDR1 SGHTA, CDR2 FQGNSA. The clonotype was recovered from a man in his late teens or twenties who received the YFV17D yellow fever vaccine. The rearrangement uses TRBV7-2 and TRBJ1-2; D unclear. The sequencing used CD4+ T cells sorted from PBMCs, collected 45 days after the yellow fever booster vaccination. The CDR3 nucleotides are TGTGCCAGCAGCTCGCCCGGGCCCCAGGACGGCTACACCTTC. Encoded protein: CASSSPGPQDGYTF.